This T cell receptor (beta chain) stems from a study of cytomegalovirus exposure and HLA in healthy donors. For the study at large: Among several hundred genotyped donors, approximately 80% fell in the Caucasian-associated ancestry cluster. Study-wide points: Some highly shared sequence variants likely arose as a pipeline artifact.

Concerning this clone: Its antigen is unidentified.

V was pared by 0 bases and J by 3 bases, with 11 bases between. This CDR3 has 15 residues. Per the germline V gene, CDR1 is SGHAT and CDR2 is FQNNGV. Researchers ran the PCR with 60 Vbeta and 13 Jbeta primers. Libraries were prepared by immunoSEQ multiplex PCR; TCRdb keeps only in-frame clonotypes and omits some of them. The sample lists around 230,000 clones; about 80% were seen once. Sequences were obtained from PBMCs. This clonotype originated in a male donor in good health and CMV-seronegative. The genes are TRBV11-2 and TRBJ1-1, with D unclear. The CDR3 loop is CASSLDLLRDTEAFF. The CDR3 coding sequence is TGTGCCAGCAGCTTAGATCTATTGCGGGACACTGAAGCTTTCTTT.